This is a list of T cell receptor beta chains from one sample in a study of human T cells and chemical hapten exposure. TCRdb analysed the RACE reads with MiXCR anew, one entry per CDR3 protein. The profile shows 380,000 or so distinct CDR3 sequences, roughly 6% of them singletons. This sample comprised whole blood, obtained in connection with sensitization to the hapten diphenylcyclopropenone (DPC). The receptor source for this set is a young woman with alopecia areata. Some clones in this sample may be carry-over from other donors' samples. The CDR3 runs from the conserved cysteine through the conserved F or W. Each record gives: clone size, J gene, V gene, D gene, CDR3 DNA, CDR3 protein. A D gene is named only where the DNA matches it firmly. Clone size is given for some rows only: seen once, a few or many times, or a class if the clone is expanded.

few,TRBJ2-2,TRBV4-3,NA,TGCGCCAGCAGCCAACGGACACTCACCGGGGAGCTGTTTTTT,CASSQRTLTGELFF
many,TRBJ1-5,TRBV15,NA,TGTGCCACCAGCAGAGACGGCCAGCCCCAGCATTTT,CATSRDGQPQHF
many,TRBJ1-6,TRBV6-2/TRBV6-3,NA,TGTGCCAGCAGTTACTCAGGTTGGAGTTCACCCCTCCACTTT,CASSYSGWSSPLHF
many,TRBJ1-5,TRBV6-4,NA,TGTGCCAACGATCAGCCCCAGCATTTT,CANDQPQHF
many,TRBJ1-1,TRBV14,NA,TGTGCCAGCCCCGGGATTGATCGCGCTGAAGCTTTCTTT,CASPGIDRAEAFF
few,TRBJ2-4,TRBV7-2,NA,TGTGCCAGCAGCCCCGATGCAGGAAACATTCAGTACTTC,CASSPDAGNIQYF
few,TRBJ2-5,TRBV7-9,NA,TGTGCCAGCAGCCACGGAGGGGTCCGAGAGACCCAGTACTTC,CASSHGGVRETQYF
few,TRBJ2-3,TRBV7-2,TRBD2,TGTGCCAGCAGCCCCATGGGACTAGCGGGGGAGGGAGATACGCAGTATTTT,CASSPMGLAGEGDTQYF
many,TRBJ1-2,TRBV20-1,TRBD1,TGCAGTGCTAAAACAGGGGAGGGGTATGGCTACACCTTC,CSAKTGEGYGYTF
NA,TRBJ2-7,TRBV5-1,NA,TGCGCCAGCAGCTTGGTACCGAGCTCCTACGAGCAGTACTTC,CASSLVPSSYEQYF
NA,TRBJ1-1,TRBV7-9,NA,TGTGCCAGCAGCCTCCAGGACGCGGTTAGCACTGAAGCTTTCTTT,CASSLQDAVSTEAFF
few,TRBJ1-2,TRBV20-1,NA,TGCAGTGCTAGAACGACAGCCCCTGGCTACACCTTC,CSARTTAPGYTF
many,TRBJ2-5,TRBV5-1,TRBD2,TGCGCCAGCAGCTTCACCGGGGGGGCCGCCGCAGAGACCCAGTACTTC,CASSFTGGAAAETQYF
NA,TRBJ2-3,TRBV6-1,TRBD1,TGTGCCAGCGGGAGACAGGGCCCCAGCACAGATACGCAGTATTTT,CASGRQGPSTDTQYF
few,TRBJ2-1,TRBV29-1,TRBD1,TGCAGCGTTGAACGACAGGGGCCCTACAATGAGCAGTTCTTC,CSVERQGPYNEQFF
NA,TRBJ2-1,TRBV19,NA,TGTGCCAGTAGTATAGGCCACTACAATGAGCAGTTCTTC,CASSIGHYNEQFF
NA,TRBJ2-7,TRBV5-1,TRBD1,TGCGCCAGCAGCTTGGAGATCCGGGACAGGGGAAATGAGCAGTACTTC,CASSLEIRDRGNEQYF
few,TRBJ1-4,TRBV12-3/TRBV12-4,NA,TGTGCCAGCAGTCTCGGCCAGGGCCTTAATGAAAAACTGTTTTTT,CASSLGQGLNEKLFF
many,TRBJ2-3,TRBV29-1,TRBD2,TGCAGCGTTGGACTAGCGCGGTCGACAGATACGCAGTATTTT,CSVGLARSTDTQYF
few,TRBJ1-1,TRBV3-1,TRBD1,TGTGCCAGCAGCCAAGCAGGGGGCCGGACTGAAGCTTTCTTT,CASSQAGGRTEAFF
NA,TRBJ2-1,TRBV5-1,TRBD1,TGCGCCAGCAGCGCGACAGGGGGCCCCTACAATGAGCAGTTCTTC,CASSATGGPYNEQFF
many,TRBJ2-7,TRBV4-2,TRBD1,TGTGCCAGCAGCCCACAACTCGGGACAGTGGTATCCTACGAGCAGTACTTC,CASSPQLGTVVSYEQYF
NA,TRBJ1-1,TRBV27,NA,TGTGCCAGCAGTTTATATGCTCCCTACACTGAAGCTTTCTTT,CASSLYAPYTEAFF
few,TRBJ2-3,TRBV5-4,TRBD2,TGTGCCAGCAGCTTGAGACTAGCGGGGACAGATACGCAGTATTTT,CASSLRLAGTDTQYF
many,TRBJ2-5,TRBV7-8,NA,TGTGCCAGCATCCCTGGGTCCCCCACAGGGGCGGGGAAGACCCAGTACTTC,CASIPGSPTGAGKTQYF
few,TRBJ1-1,TRBV11-2,TRBD1,TGTGCCAGCAGCTTAGTAACGACAGGGTCGGAGAACACTGAAGCTTTCTTT,CASSLVTTGSENTEAFF
few,TRBJ2-2,TRBV20-1,NA,TGCAGTGCTAGAGACCCCTCGGGCAGGCCGTCGACCGGGGAGCTGTTTTTT,CSARDPSGRPSTGELFF
few,TRBJ2-7,TRBV12-3/TRBV12-4,NA,TGTGCCAGCAGCCCTGCCGTCGGGTCCCACGAGCAGTACTTC,CASSPAVGSHEQYF
NA,TRBJ2-7,TRBV20-1,TRBD2,TGCAGTGCACTCTTTACTAGCGGCCTGGAGTACTTC,CSALFTSGLEYF
many,TRBJ1-4,TRBV7-9,NA,TGTGCCAGCAGCTTAGCCTCAGGGTTTCGTGATGAAAAACTGTTTTTT,CASSLASGFRDEKLFF
few,TRBJ2-3,TRBV11-3,TRBD2,TGTGCCAGCAGCCACACCTTAGGACTAGCGGGGATGAGGGATACGCAGTATTTT,CASSHTLGLAGMRDTQYF
few,TRBJ2-4,TRBV6-5,NA,TGTGCCAGCAGTTACTATAGGGCGCCCAAAAACATTCAGTACTTC,CASSYYRAPKNIQYF
many,TRBJ2-5,TRBV9,NA,TGTGCCAGCAGCGTCGGGATGCAAGAGACCCAGTACTTC,CASSVGMQETQYF
few,TRBJ1-6,TRBV2,TRBD1,TGTGCCAGCCAGTTAGACAGGGGAAATTCACCCCTCCACTTT,CASQLDRGNSPLHF
many,TRBJ2-2,TRBV5-4,NA,TGTGCCAGATCCGACCGGAACACCGGGGAGCTGTTTTTT,CARSDRNTGELFF
NA,TRBJ2-1,TRBV3-1,NA,TGTGCCAGCAGCCAAGATGTTGGTCAGTTCTTC,CASSQDVGQFF
few,TRBJ2-7,TRBV7-3,TRBD1,TGTGCCAGCAGTCCCGGGACAGGGGCGCACGAGCAGTACTTC,CASSPGTGAHEQYF
NA,TRBJ1-5,TRBV3-1,NA,TGTGCCAGCAGCCAAGGGACGGCTCATCAGCCCCAGCATTTT,CASSQGTAHQPQHF
few,TRBJ2-3,TRBV28,TRBD1,TGTGCCAGCAGTGAGAGGACAGGGGGCTTCACCACAGATACGCAGTATTTT,CASSERTGGFTTDTQYF
few,TRBJ1-5,TRBV28,TRBD1,TGTGCCAGCCTAGGACAGGGACGAGATCAGCCCCAGCATTTT,CASLGQGRDQPQHF
many,TRBJ2-3,TRBV27,NA,TGTGCCAGCAGTCCCATATCACCCACAGATACGCAGTATTTT,CASSPISPTDTQYF
many,TRBJ2-7,TRBV4-3,TRBD1,TGCGCCAGCAGCCAAGGGGCCGGGACAGCAGACTACGAGCAGTACTTC,CASSQGAGTADYEQYF
few,TRBJ2-7,TRBV29-1,NA,TGCAGCGTTGGGACAACCTACGAGCAGTACTTC,CSVGTTYEQYF
NA,TRBJ2-1,TRBV24-1,NA,TGTGCCACCAGTGCCCCGGGGGCTGAGCAGTTCTTC,CATSAPGAEQFF
NA,TRBJ2-1,TRBV25-1,TRBD2,TGTGCCAGCAGCGCCTCACCACTAGCGGGGGGGCACAATGAGCAGTTCTTC,CASSASPLAGGHNEQFF
many,TRBJ2-2,TRBV6-2/TRBV6-3,TRBD1,TGTGCCAGCAGCCCTCACGTCATTAACAGGGGATTCACCGGGGAGCTGTTTTTT,CASSPHVINRGFTGELFF
few,TRBJ2-7,TRBV4-3,NA,TGCGCCAGCAGCCAAGATCGAGGAGGTCTTGGGCAGTACTTC,CASSQDRGGLGQYF
many,TRBJ2-4,TRBV3-1,NA,TGTGCCAGCAGCCAAGAGTGGGACCGGGCCAAAAACATTCAGTACTTC,CASSQEWDRAKNIQYF
few,TRBJ2-5,TRBV28,NA,TGTGCCAGCAGTTGGGTCGGGTCCCTCGGGCATAAAGAGACCCAGTACTTC,CASSWVGSLGHKETQYF
few,TRBJ2-1,TRBV7-9,NA,TGTGCCAGCAGCCATTGGGTCAATGAGCAGTTCTTC,CASSHWVNEQFF